The 23 T cell receptor beta chains below were found in one sample sequenced in a study of blood T cell repertoires in COVID-19. TCRdb's copy holds only in-frame clones and misses some; the assay was immunoSEQ multiplex PCR. Of about 58,000 clones in the sample, about nine tenths were seen once. The material sequenced was peripheral blood. The receptor source for this set is a woman in her sixties or seventies with active COVID-19.

The chain uses TRBV6-1 and TRBJ2-3, with D perhaps TRBD1 (7 bases). CDR1 and CDR2 from the germline V gene are MNHNS and SASEGT. The CDR3 loop spans 16 amino acids. Trimming took off 2 bases at V and 5 bases at J, with 17 bases between the two ends. DNA for the CDR3: TGTGCCAGCAGTGAAAACCAGGGGGGCTGGGGAGATACGCAGTATTTT. It encodes CASSENQGGWGDTQYF.

The V and J genes are TRBV20-1 and TRBJ2-1, with D possibly TRBD2 on 7 matching bases. This CDR3 is 15 amino acids long. Per the germline V gene, CDR1 is DFQATT and CDR2 is SNEGSKA (reference sequence). The V end lost 3 bases, the J end lost 7 bases, and 19 bases lay between the germline ends. CDR3 sequence: CSASFRGAKGNEQFF. The CDR3, as DNA: TGCAGTGCTAGTTTTCGGGGGGCCAAAGGGAATGAGCAGTTCTTC.

V is TRBV7-2 and J is TRBJ2-5; 8 bases fit TRBD2. V dropped 4 bases and J dropped 2; count of bases not matched to a gene: 3. CDR3 length equals 14 residues. CDR1 is SGHTA and CDR2 is FQGNSA in the germline V gene. CDR3 region: CASSYGGAQETQYF. DNA for the CDR3: TGTGCCAGCAGCTACGGGGGGGCACAAGAGACCCAGTACTTC.

The chain joins TRBV7-2 to TRBJ1-4; D might be TRBD1 (6 bases). Germline lookup yields CDR1 SGHTA and CDR2 FQGNSA. The V end was cut by 1 base, the J end by 7 bases, with 10 bases between. This CDR3 is 14 amino acids long. The DNA of the CDR3 is TGTGCCAGCAGCTTAGTGGGGGCAGGTGAAAAACTGTTTTTT. Protein: CASSLVGAGEKLFF.

The chain employs TRBV24-1 and TRBJ2-3; tentatively, D is TRBD1 (5 bases). The CDR3 totals 14 residues. CDR1 is KGHDR and CDR2 is SFDVKD in the germline V gene. V was cut by 5 bases and J by 0 bases, with 8 bases left in between. The CDR3 nucleotides read TGTGCCACCAGTGGGGGCAGTAGCACAGATACGCAGTATTTT. Amino acids: CATSGGSSTDTQYF.

The chain has TRBV19 and TRBJ1-5, with 7 bases lining up with TRBD1. Per the germline V gene, CDR1 is LNHDA and CDR2 is SQIVND (reference sequence). Trimming cost V 7 bases and J 0 bases; bases outside gene matches: 27. The CDR3 covers 22 residues. The CDR3 region has the DNA TGTGCCAGTACCCCCAACCCCCCGACAGGGCGATCCCAAAAACTTAGCAATCAGCCCCAGCATTTT. Residues: CASTPNPPTGRSQKLSNQPQHF.

The chain is built from TRBV9 and TRBJ2-2; 8 bases line up with TRBD2. CDR1 and CDR2 (germline): SGDLS, YYNGEE. The CDR3 sequence is 16 residues long. V lost 3 bases and J lost 6; bases outside the gene matches: 10. The CDR3 DNA reads as TGTGCCAGCAGCGCGGGAGGGGACGCCGAGTCCGGGGAGCTGTTTTTT. Translating it yields CASSAGGDAESGELFF.

The V gene is TRBV5-6, the J gene TRBJ1-3; D unclear. The CDR3 extends over 15 amino acids. V was shortened by 1 base and J by 0 bases, with 8 bases between the two germline ends. Per the germline V gene, CDR1 is SGHDT and CDR2 is YYEEEE. The DNA of the CDR3 is TGTGCCAGCAGCTTGTTCAGGCGCTCTGGAAACACCATATATTTT. It codes for CASSLFRRSGNTIYF.

The rearrangement links TRBV7-9 to TRBJ1-6; 7 nucleotides line up with TRBD1. CDR1 is SEHNR and CDR2 is FQNEAQ in the germline V gene (reference sequence). The ends lost 3 bases at V and 1 base at J; junction bases unmatched: 6. There are 17 residues in the CDR3. The CDR3 spells CASSFSVTGSYNSPLHF. In DNA form, the CDR3 reads TGTGCCAGCAGCTTTTCGGTGACAGGGTCCTATAATTCACCCCTCCACTTT.

This clone was seen once. The chain has TRBV7-3 and TRBJ1-6; tentative D call: TRBD1 (6 bases). With 4 bases removed from V and 6 bases from J, the gap between germline ends came to 10 bases. This CDR3 has 14 residues. CDR1 SGHTA and CDR2 FQGTGA come from the germline V gene. Here the CDR3 DNA reads TGTGCCAGCAGCTCAGGACAGCTTAATTCACCCCTCCACTTT. This encodes CASSSGQLNSPLHF.

The CDR3 nucleotides read TGCAGCGTCTACCCCGGGACTAGCTCCTACAATGAGCAGTTCTTC. It codes for CSVYPGTSSYNEQFF. The J gene is TRBJ2-1, the V gene TRBV29-1; 8 positions match TRBD2. CDR1 is SQVTM, CDR2 ANQGSEA, per germline. The V and J ends lost 6 bases and 0 bases, in that order; junction bases with no gene match: 7. The CDR3 extends over 15 amino acids.

CDR3: CASSWTGPGAKNIQYF. CDR3 in DNA: TGTGCCAGCAGTTGGACAGGGCCGGGCGCCAAAAACATTCAGTACTTC. The V call is TRBV7-9, the J call TRBJ2-4; the match to TRBD1 covers 8 bases. The CDR3 has 16 residues. CDR1 is SEHNR and CDR2 is FQNEAQ in the germline V gene (reference sequence). The junction had 8 bases not matched to a gene; V was cut back by 6 bases and J by 1 base. The full variable domain, its missing parts supplied by reference TRBV7-9 and TRBJ2-4, is DTGVSQNPRHKITKRGQNVTFRCDPISEHNRLYWYRQTLGQGPEFLTYFQNEAQLEKSRLLSDRFSAERPKGSFSTLEIQRTEQGDSAMYLCASSWTGPGAKNIQYFGAGTRLSVL.

The V gene is TRBV6-2 or TRBV6-3, the J gene TRBJ2-5, with a weak D call TRBD2 (6 bases). Germline CDR1 reads MNHEY; CDR2 reads SVGEGT. The CDR3 sequence is 14 residues long. The germline V and J ends were trimmed by 0 bases and 5 bases, with 10 bases remaining between them. CDR3 protein: CASSYSGGSETQYF. CDR3 sequence (DNA): TGTGCCAGCAGTTACTCTGGGGGGTCTGAGACCCAGTACTTC.

This chain connects TRBV19 to TRBJ1-5, with D possibly TRBD1 on 6 matching bases. CDR3 size: 15 residues. Trimming removed 6 bases at V and 5 bases at J, with 17 bases between. Germline V lookup: CDR1 LNHDA, CDR2 SQIVND (reference sequence). The CDR3 nucleotides are TGTGCCAGTAGGCAGAGGGGGGGGCTGGATCAGCCCCAGCATTTT. Translated: CASRQRGGLDQPQHF. Full variable domain (outside the CDR3, taken from reference TRBV19 and TRBJ1-5): DGGITQSPKYLFRKEGQNVTLSCEQNLNHDAMYWYRQDPGQGLRLIYYSQIVNDFQKGDIAEGYSVSREKKESFPLTVTSAQKNPTAFYLCASRQRGGLDQPQHFGDGTRLSIL.

Remarks on this clone: Other DNA sequences from this sample encode an identical CDR3 as well. The chain joins TRBV18 to TRBJ1-1, with D uncertain. The V end lost 0 bases, the J end lost 0 bases, and 11 bases lay between the germline ends. The length of the CDR3 is 16 residues. The germline V gene has CDR1 KGHSH and CDR2 LQKENI. CDR3 bases: TGTGCCAGCTCACCACCGGTCGGGCGGGTGAACACTGAAGCTTTCTTT. Amino acid sequence: CASSPPVGRVNTEAFF.

The rearrangement joins TRBV29-1 to TRBJ1-5; 7 nucleotides align to TRBD1. The germline CDR1 and CDR2 sequences are SQVTM and ANQGSEA. The CDR3 runs 13 residues. With V trimmed by 1 base and J by 4 bases, 1 base remained unmatched. This CDR3 is CSVEGQGNQPQHF. CDR3 in DNA: TGCAGCGTTGAAGGACAGGGTAATCAGCCCCAGCATTTT.

The chain links TRBV7-8 to TRBJ2-3; 13 bases agree with TRBD2. The ends lost 0 bases at V and 0 bases at J; junction bases unmatched: 9. Per germline, CDR1 SGHVS and CDR2 FQNEAQ. The CDR3 extends over 20 amino acids. CDR3 amino acids: CASSLAVKGLAGPSTDTQYF. Here the CDR3 DNA reads TGTGCCAGCAGCTTAGCGGTCAAGGGACTAGCGGGGCCTAGCACAGATACGCAGTATTTT.

The rearrangement links TRBV6-5 to TRBJ1-3, with 7 positions matching TRBD1. Trimming cost V 4 bases and J 4 bases; bases outside gene matches: 7. CDR1 and CDR2 (germline): MNHEY, SVGAGI. This CDR3 is built from 15 residues. The CDR3, as DNA: TGTGCCAGCAGTTCTCCAGGGGGACCGGGAAACACCATATATTTT. The encoded protein is CASSSPGGPGNTIYF.

V usage is TRBV5-1 and J usage is TRBJ2-7; TRBD2 aligns across 9 bases. The V gene's germline CDR1 is SGHRS and CDR2 YFSETQ. This CDR3 contains 14 residues. The junction had 5 bases not matched to a gene; V was cut back by 5 bases and J by 2 bases. This CDR3 is CASSSSGVPYEQYF. The CDR3 DNA sequence: TGCGCCAGCAGTTCTAGCGGGGTACCCTACGAGCAGTACTTC.

CDR3 residues: CASSLASGGLTDTQYF. The DNA of the CDR3 is TGCGCCAGCAGCTTGGCATCGGGAGGGCTGACAGATACGCAGTATTTT. The genes are TRBV5-1 and TRBJ2-3; 8 bases map to TRBD2. The V segment lost 0 bases and the J segment 3 bases; nucleotides outside the gene matches: 6. The CDR3 has 16 residues. Germline loops: CDR1 SGHRS, CDR2 YFSETQ.

This clone was detected once. The chain recombines TRBV11-2 with TRBJ2-2; D possibly corresponds to TRBD1 (6 bases). Germline loops: CDR1 SGHAT, CDR2 FQNNGV. The V end was cut by 5 bases, the J end by 4 bases, with 14 bases between. The CDR3 totals 15 residues. The CDR3 sequence is CASSPDRTGTGELFF. CDR3 nucleotide sequence: TGTGCCAGCAGCCCGGACAGAACGGGCACCGGGGAGCTGTTTTTT.

The chain recombines TRBV2 with TRBJ2-7, with TRBD1 identical over 8 bases. CDR3 length: 14 residues. Germline trimming cut 7 bases from V and 0 bases from J; bases unmatched to any gene: 5. Per germline, CDR1 SNHLY and CDR2 FYNNEI. The CDR3 reads CASNEDRASYEQYF. The DNA of the CDR3 is TGTGCCAGCAATGAGGACAGGGCCTCCTACGAGCAGTACTTC.

The chain couples TRBV27 to TRBJ1-5, with 10 positions matching TRBD1. Germline V lookup: CDR1 MNHEY, CDR2 SMNVEV (reference sequence). This CDR3 contains 17 residues. Trimming cost V 5 bases and J 6 bases; bases outside gene matches: 13. DNA of the CDR3: TGTGCCAGCAGTAGAAGGACAGGGGGACAGGAAAGTCAGCCCCAGCATTTT. Protein sequence: CASSRRTGGQESQPQHF.